These 26 T cell receptor beta chains were sequenced from one sample in a study of long-term antiretroviral therapy in people with HIV. immunoSEQ v3.0 was run at survey level. Data came from immunoSEQ multiplex PCR; TCRdb stores just in-frame clones and leaves some out. The table lists fewer than 30,000 clones, roughly 80% of them singletons. The specimen was unsorted PBMCs, collected 3 years after starting antiretroviral therapy. Receptors originate from a man aged 35-49 years with HIV.

This chain uses TRBV9 with TRBJ2-7; D gene unclear. The CDR3 consists of 15 residues. Germline values: CDR1 SGDLS, CDR2 YYNGEE. V was shortened by 0 bases and J by 0 bases, with 10 bases between the two germline ends. The CDR3 sequence is CASSVGWSSSYEQYF. CDR3 DNA: TGTGCCAGCAGCGTAGGATGGAGCTCCTCCTACGAGCAGTACTTC.

A few counts support this clone. The chain is built from TRBV7-3 and TRBJ2-7; TRBD1 aligns across 7 bases. CDR3 size: 13 residues. The V and J ends lost 5 bases and 6 bases, in that order; junction bases with no gene match: 7. The germline gives CDR1 SGHTA, CDR2 FQGTGA. The CDR3: CASSPRQGREQYF. The CDR3 DNA sequence: TGTGCCAGCAGCCCGCGACAGGGTCGCGAGCAGTACTTC.

For the CDR3, the DNA is TGTGCCAGCAGCCTCGGGCAGGGGAGTCTCTACACTGAAGCTTTCTTT. Its protein product is CASSLGQGSLYTEAFF. The chain uses TRBV5-4 and TRBJ1-1, with D possibly matching TRBD1 (6 bases). Deletions cut 4 bases from V and 3 bases from J, with 19 bases between. Per germline, CDR1 SGHNT and CDR2 YYREEE (reference sequence). This CDR3 has 16 amino acids.

The chain links TRBV12-5 to TRBJ2-3, with D possibly matching TRBD1 (6 bases). The germline V gene encodes CDR1 LGHNT and CDR2 FRNRAP. The CDR3 is 13 residues long. Trimming took off 6 bases at V and 3 bases at J, with 10 bases between the two ends. The CDR3 DNA sequence: TGTGCTAGTGGGGACACAGGGACAGATACGCAGTATTTT. It encodes CASGDTGTDTQYF.

J is TRBJ2-1 and V is TRBV4-3; 11 bases fit TRBD2. Germline V gives CDR1 LGHNA, CDR2 YSLEER. The CDR3 consists of 19 residues. The V gene end was trimmed by 0 bases and the J gene end by 6 bases; junction bases not matched to a gene: 13. The CDR3 here is CASSQDFVDSGRAGNEQFF. CDR3 DNA: TGCGCCAGCAGCCAAGATTTCGTGGATAGCGGGAGGGCCGGCAATGAGCAGTTCTTC.

The DNA for the CDR3 is TGTGCCAGCAGCTTAGGGGGACTAGCGTCTGGGGCCAACGTCCTGACTTTC. It codes for CASSLGGLASGANVLTF. The chain combines TRBV7-9 with TRBJ2-6; 10 nucleotides align to TRBD2. The CDR3 sequence is 17 residues long. The germline CDR1 and CDR2 sequences are SEHNR and FQNEAQ (reference sequence). Losses at the gene ends were 1 base for V and 1 base for J; bases not matched to a gene: 1.

The chain combines TRBV19 with TRBJ2-3; possible D gene TRBD2, 6 bases. The length of the CDR3 is 15 residues. V lost 7 bases and J 3 bases, leaving 17 bases between the germline ends. Per the germline V gene, CDR1 is LNHDA and CDR2 is SQIVND (reference sequence). CDR3 sequence: CASTDRTLATDTQYF. CDR3 in DNA: TGTGCCAGTACCGACCGAACCCTAGCGACAGATACGCAGTATTTT.

The rearrangement joins TRBV2 to TRBJ1-5, with TRBD1 identical over 8 bases. V gave up 11 bases and J gave up 1 base; unmatched junction bases: 13. Germline loops: CDR1 SNHLY, CDR2 FYNNEI. CDR3 length: 16 residues. The CDR3 here is CASRAGGEWSNQPQHF. CDR3 DNA: TGTGCCTCCAGGGCAGGGGGCGAATGGAGCAATCAGCCCCAGCATTTT.

J is TRBJ2-7 and V is TRBV6-6, with D hard to call. CDR1 is MNHNY, CDR2 SVGAGI, per germline (reference sequence). Trimming removed 5 bases at V and 1 base at J, with 6 bases between. This CDR3 contains 12 residues. This chain's CDR3 is CASSPPSYEQYF. In DNA form, the CDR3 reads TGTGCCAGCAGTCCCCCGTCCTACGAGCAGTACTTC.

The rearrangement uses TRBV14 and TRBJ2-7; perhaps TRBD2 as D (6 bases). Per germline, CDR1 SGHDN and CDR2 FVKESK. The CDR3 length is 16 residues. V lost 1 base and J 0 bases, leaving 13 bases between the germline ends. In DNA form, the CDR3 reads TGTGCCAGCAGCCAAGGGCGGGGCTCAAGCTCCTACGAGCAGTACTTC. Translating it yields CASSQGRGSSSYEQYF.

This chain uses TRBV5-4 with TRBJ2-3; 7 positions agree with TRBD2. This CDR3 has 13 residues. J gave up 5 bases and V 6 bases, and 6 bases lay outside the gene matches. CDR1 and CDR2 from the germline V gene are SGHNT and YYREEE (reference sequence). CDR3 protein: CASNPGGVDTQYF. In DNA, the CDR3 is TGTGCCAGCAATCCGGGAGGTGTAGATACGCAGTATTTT.

This clone is medium-sized. Other DNA sequences within the sample encode an identical CDR3. The rearrangement uses TRBV18 and TRBJ1-5; a weak D match, TRBD1 (6 bases). Trimming left V 3 bases short and J 6 bases short, with 9 bases between. Looked up from germline, CDR1 is KGHSH and CDR2 is LQKENI. The CDR3 has 13 residues. This CDR3 is CASSPSGVQPQHF. Written as DNA, the CDR3 is TGTGCCAGCTCACCTTCAGGGGTTCAGCCCCAGCATTTT.

This clone has a single count. The rearrangement links TRBV9 to TRBJ1-1; unclear D gene. Germline assignment: CDR1 SGDLS and CDR2 YYNGEE. The V end lost 3 bases, the J end lost 0 bases, and 9 bases lay between the germline ends. The CDR3 totals 14 residues. The CDR3, as DNA: TGTGCCAGCAGCGAAGCGGTAATGAACACTGAAGCTTTCTTT. The encoded protein is CASSEAVMNTEAFF.

The chain couples TRBV19 to TRBJ2-6; 11 positions match TRBD2. CDR1 is LNHDA, CDR2 SQIVND, per germline (reference sequence). V was clipped by 8 bases and J by 4 bases; unmatched bases: 7. The CDR3 extends over 16 amino acids. This chain's CDR3 is CASGLAGLRGANVLTF. CDR3 in DNA: TGTGCCAGTGGACTAGCGGGTTTAAGAGGGGCCAACGTCCTGACTTTC.

This chain links TRBV10-1 with TRBJ2-3; the D call may be TRBD1 or TRBD2 (5 bases each). CDR1 and CDR2 (germline): WNHNN, SYGVQD (reference sequence). The CDR3 covers 16 residues. V lost 10 bases to trimming and J lost 0 bases, with 20 bases between them. For the CDR3, the DNA is TGCGCCACCTCGGATCCCGGGACCCTAAGCACAGATACGCAGTATTTT. Its protein is CATSDPGTLSTDTQYF.

This rearrangement joins TRBV30 to TRBJ2-1; a possible D gene is TRBD2 (6 bases). Trimming took off 3 bases at V and 7 bases at J, with 16 bases between the two ends. Germline CDR1 is GTSNPN and CDR2 is SVGIG (reference sequence). The CDR3 sequence is 14 residues long. The CDR3 DNA follows: TGTGCCTGGAGAACGCTAGCGAACAGGAATGAGCAGTTCTTC. Translation gives CAWRTLANRNEQFF.

The V call is TRBV5-1, the J call TRBJ2-7; D unclear. The V gene lost 3 bases and the J gene lost 1 base, with 5 bases spanning the gap. The CDR3 spans 12 residues. In germline, CDR1 is SGHRS, CDR2 YFSETQ. The CDR3 protein is CASSSQSYEQYF. CDR3 DNA: TGCGCCAGCAGCTCACAGTCCTACGAGCAGTACTTC.

The V gene is TRBV9, the J gene TRBJ1-2; 7 bases map to TRBD1. The CDR3 contains 15 residues. In germline, CDR1 is SGDLS, CDR2 YYNGEE. Trimming took 3 bases from V and 0 from J; bases not matched to a gene: 5. CDR3 sequence (DNA): TGTGCCAGCAGCGAGTGGACAGGACCTAACTATGGCTACACCTTC. It codes for CASSEWTGPNYGYTF.

The CDR3 loop is CASSRGGSSSYEQYF. CDR3 sequence (DNA): TGTGCCAGCAGCAGGGGGGGCTCCAGCTCCTACGAGCAGTACTTC. The chain is built from TRBV11-2 and TRBJ2-7, with a weak D call TRBD2 (7 bases). The CDR3 length is 15 residues. Trimming removed 5 bases at V and 0 bases at J, with 14 bases between. The germline V gene has CDR1 SGHAT and CDR2 FQNNGV.

The CDR3 spells CASSESGYSDEQYF. The CDR3 DNA sequence: TGCGCCAGCAGTGAGTCGGGGTACTCGGACGAGCAGTACTTC. This rearrangement joins TRBV10-1 to TRBJ2-7, with D unresolved. This CDR3 is 14 amino acids long. V shed 0 bases and J shed 5 bases, with 11 bases lying between them. Germline loops: CDR1 WNHNN, CDR2 SYGVQD (reference sequence).

This clone is a singleton in its sample. As DNA, the CDR3 is TGCGCCAGCAGCCAAGTCCTGGCAAGTAACACTGAAGCTTTCTTT. Amino acids: CASSQVLASNTEAFF. J is TRBJ1-1 and V is TRBV4-3, with D unresolved. The germline CDR1 and CDR2 sequences are LGHNA and YSLEER. V lost 1 base and J lost 2, with 11 bases in between. The CDR3 totals 15 residues.

J is TRBJ1-4 and V is TRBV5-4; TRBD1 agrees at 9 bases. The CDR3 loop spans 15 amino acids. With V trimmed by 4 bases and J by 8 bases, 9 bases remained unmatched. CDR1 and CDR2 (germline): SGHNT, YYREEE (reference sequence). In DNA form, the CDR3 reads TGTGCCAGCAGCGCCGGACAGGGGCGTACGGAAAAACTGTTTTTT. This gives the protein CASSAGQGRTEKLFF.

This clone was observed a few times. This sequence joins TRBV4-1 and TRBJ2-7; maybe TRBD2 (7 bases). V shed 8 bases and J shed 6 bases, with 11 bases lying between them. Germline V lookup: CDR1 MGHRA, CDR2 YSYEKL. This CDR3 has 11 residues. CDR3 coding DNA: TGCGCCAGCGGAGGGGGGGGCGAGCAGTACTTC. This gives the protein CASGGGGEQYF.

This rearrangement joins TRBV7-9 to TRBJ2-1, with D perhaps matching TRBD1 or TRBD2 (5 bases each). Germline CDR1 SEHNR, CDR2 FQNEAQ (reference sequence). The CDR3 is 17 residues long. Trimming took 5 bases from V and 4 from J, leaving 21 bases between them. CDR3: CASSVRAGDGFYNEQFF. The CDR3 bases are TGTGCCAGCAGCGTACGGGCTGGGGACGGATTTTACAATGAGCAGTTCTTC.

V gene TRBV5-1 combines with J gene TRBJ2-3; D may be TRBD1 or TRBD2 (6 bases each). With 0 bases removed from V and 0 bases from J, the gap between germline ends came to 17 bases. CDR1 SGHRS and CDR2 YFSETQ come from the germline V gene. This CDR3 contains 18 residues. The CDR3, as DNA: TGCGCCAGCAGCTTGGTGGCGGGGCCAGGGACAAGCACAGATACGCAGTATTTT. Protein sequence: CASSLVAGPGTSTDTQYF.

The chain is built from TRBV4-1 and TRBJ1-2, with D maybe TRBD1 (6 bases). CDR3 size: 14 residues. V dropped 2 bases and J dropped 8 bases, with 15 bases sitting between them. Germline values: CDR1 MGHRA, CDR2 YSYEKL. DNA of the CDR3: TGCGCCAGCAGCCAACCTACAGGGCTTAAGGGCTACACCTTC. Protein product: CASSQPTGLKGYTF.